The 19 T cell receptor beta chains given below trace back to one sample, sequenced in a study of T cell responses to AZD1222 COVID-19 vaccine. Profiling relied on immunoSEQ multiplex PCR, and the TCRdb table lists in-frame clones only, not all of them. The data hold 140,000 or so clones, with about 86% observed a single time. The material was peripheral blood, obtained 28 days after the second AZD1222 dose. Receptors were obtained from an adult who received the AZD1222 COVID-19 vaccine.

The V gene is TRBV28, the J gene TRBJ2-7; TRBD2 aligns across 8 bases. Trimming cost V 2 bases and J 12 bases; bases outside gene matches: 6. The length of the CDR3 is 12 residues. Germline V gene lookup returns CDR1 MDHEN and CDR2 SYDVKM. CDR3 sequence: CASSLKREKRYF. The CDR3 bases are TGTGCCAGCAGTTTAAAGCGGGAGAAGCGGTACTTC.

The chain recombines TRBV2 with TRBJ2-3, with D unclear. This CDR3 region has 18 residues. V lost 3 bases and J lost 4, with 23 bases in between. CDR1 is SNHLY and CDR2 is FYNNEI in the germline V gene. In DNA, the CDR3 is TGTGCCAGCAGTGAGAGGCCTACCACGGACCCCCCCCCAGATACGCAGTATTTT. It translates to CASSERPTTDPPPDTQYF.

V is TRBV19 and J is TRBJ1-1; TRBD1 agrees at 9 bases. The ends lost 0 bases at V and 1 base at J; junction bases unmatched: 6. CDR1 and CDR2 from the germline V gene are LNHDA and SQIVND (reference sequence). The CDR3 sequence is 17 residues long. The CDR3 protein is CASSIESGQGRNTEAFF. DNA for the CDR3: TGTGCCAGTAGTATAGAATCGGGACAGGGCCGGAACACTGAAGCTTTCTTT.

The chain has TRBV11-2 and TRBJ2-5; 8 bases fit TRBD1. The CDR3 runs to 15 residues. V was clipped by 4 bases and J by 7 bases; unmatched bases: 11. Germline assignment: CDR1 SGHAT and CDR2 FQNNGV. Written as DNA, the CDR3 is TGTGCCAGCAGCTCCCAGCTCACAGGGGGTGGGACCCAGTACTTC. It is translated as CASSSQLTGGGTQYF.

Of note for this clone: An end of the junction does not agree with germline; a read error may underlie this. The V and J genes are TRBV7-2 and TRBJ2-3; 9 bases are a match to TRBD2. Germline CDR1 and CDR2: SGHTA and FQGNSA. This CDR3 spans 16 amino acids. The CDR3 nucleotides read TGTGCCAGCAGCTTAAGTTTGCTAGCGGGGCCCTCTAGTGAGATTTTT. It yields the protein CASSLSLLAGPSSEIF.

The rearrangement joins TRBV7-2 to TRBJ2-7; 10 nucleotides line up with TRBD2. The CDR3 spans 14 residues. Per the germline V gene, CDR1 is SGHTA and CDR2 is FQGNSA. Trimming removed 5 bases from V and 2 bases from J; junction bases left unmatched: 3. The CDR3 reads CASSRTSGTYEQYF. The CDR3 region has the DNA TGTGCCAGCAGCCGGACTAGCGGCACCTACGAGCAGTACTTC.

This sequence joins TRBV19 and TRBJ1-2; D not certain. The CDR3 totals 12 residues. Between the trimmed V and J ends, which lost 4 bases and 4 bases, there was a span of 7 bases. CDR1 and CDR2 (germline): LNHDA, SQIVND (reference sequence). This chain's CDR3 is CASSKEPYGYTF. In nucleotides, the CDR3 is TGTGCCAGTAGTAAGGAGCCCTATGGCTACACCTTC.

The gene calls are TRBV5-4 and TRBJ1-4, with D perhaps TRBD1 (6 bases). Germline CDR1 reads SGHNT; CDR2 reads YYREEE (reference sequence). V was clipped by 2 bases and J by 3 bases, with 11 bases between them. This CDR3 region has 15 residues. The CDR3 nucleotides are TGTGCCAGCAGCTTTACAGAGGGGGCTAATGAAAAACTGTTTTTT. It codes for CASSFTEGANEKLFF.

The chain is built from TRBV2 and TRBJ1-1; 10 bases map to TRBD1. CDR1 and CDR2 from the germline V gene are SNHLY and FYNNEI. The CDR3 runs to 17 residues. The junction had 10 bases not matched to a gene; V was cut back by 2 bases and J by 4 bases. The CDR3 nucleotides are TGTGCCAGCAGTGAATGGGCCGGGACAGGGGTTGGCACTGAAGCTTTCTTT. Amino acids: CASSEWAGTGVGTEAFF. The variable domain in full, with the rest retrieved from reference TRBV2 and TRBJ1-1, is EPEVTQTPSHQVTQMGQEVILRCVPISNHLYFYWYRQILGQKVEFLVSFYNNEISEKSEIFDDQFSVERPDGSNFTLKIRSTKLEDSAMYFCASSEWAGTGVGTEAFFGQGTRLTVV.

The sample holds one count of this clone. This chain uses TRBV3-1 (or the pseudogene TRBV3-2) with TRBJ2-5, with a possible D match to TRBD2 (6 bases). The CDR3 extends over 15 amino acids. V shed 3 bases and J shed 0 bases, with 11 bases lying between them. Germline assignment: CDR1 LGHDT and CDR2 YNNKEL (reference sequence). CDR3 protein: CASSQPSSDQETQYF. The CDR3 DNA is TGTGCCAGCAGCCAGCCATCTAGCGACCAAGAGACCCAGTACTTC.

This clone came up a few times. V and J are TRBV6-5 and TRBJ2-5; either TRBD1 or TRBD2 may supply D (5 bases each). Per the germline V gene, CDR1 is MNHEY and CDR2 is SVGAGI. V was trimmed by 6 bases and J by 5 bases, leaving 13 bases between them. The CDR3 spans 13 residues. CDR3 nucleotides: TGTGCCAGCAGCATACTAGGGGCGGAGACCCAGTACTTC. Translated, it gives CASSILGAETQYF.

The chain combines TRBV5-4 with TRBJ2-3; 16 bases line up with TRBD2. The CDR3 consists of 19 residues. V was clipped by 5 bases and J by 0 bases; unmatched bases: 9. CDR1 and CDR2 (germline): SGHNT, YYREEE (reference sequence). CDR3 sequence: CASSSGLAGGRGSTDTQYF. CDR3 nucleotides: TGTGCCAGCAGTTCGGGACTAGCGGGGGGGCGAGGGAGCACAGATACGCAGTATTTT. Filled out from reference TRBV5-4 and TRBJ2-3, the complete variable domain reads ETGVTQSPTHLIKTRGQQVTLRCSSQSGHNTVSWYQQALGQGPQFIFQYYREEENGRGNFPPRFSGLQFPNYSSELNVNALELDDSALYLCASSSGLAGGRGSTDTQYFGPGTRLTVL.

V usage is TRBV28 and J usage is TRBJ1-2; D unresolved. The length of the CDR3 is 14 residues. Per germline, CDR1 MDHEN and CDR2 SYDVKM. V shed 3 bases and J shed 6 bases, with 14 bases lying between them. The CDR3 sequence is CASSLGRAVDGYTF. In nucleotides, the CDR3 is TGTGCCAGCAGTTTGGGCAGAGCTGTCGATGGCTACACCTTC.

This clone was recorded a few times. The chain has TRBV28 and TRBJ1-2; D unclear. V was shortened by 6 bases and J by 8 bases, with 16 bases between the two germline ends. The CDR3 totals 13 residues. Germline V lookup: CDR1 MDHEN, CDR2 SYDVKM. The CDR3 is CASSLALLWGYTF. The CDR3 nucleotides read TGTGCCAGCAGCCTGGCCCTCCTTTGGGGCTACACCTTC.

The chain joins TRBV19 to TRBJ1-6; D not resolved. The CDR3 has 17 residues. V lost 6 bases and J 5 bases, leaving 20 bases between the germline ends. Germline V gene sequence: CDR1 LNHDA, CDR2 SQIVND (reference sequence). For the CDR3, the DNA is TGTGCCAGTAGCCAGACTACGACGGGAGCCAATAATTCACCCCTCCACTTT. Amino acids: CASSQTTTGANNSPLHF.

The V gene is TRBV30, the J gene TRBJ1-1; weak D call: TRBD1 (5 bases). Germline loops: CDR1 GTSNPN, CDR2 SVGIG (reference sequence). Trimming took off 0 bases at V and 3 bases at J, with 11 bases between the two ends. This CDR3 is built from 14 residues. The CDR3 DNA sequence: TGTGCCTGGAGTGTAGCCGGGGGGTACACTGAAGCTTTCTTT. This translates into CAWSVAGGYTEAFF.

The chain couples TRBV28 to TRBJ1-1; D is possibly TRBD1 (5 bases). The germline gives CDR1 MDHEN, CDR2 SYDVKM. Deletions cut 4 bases from V and 1 base from J, with 13 bases between. The CDR3 runs to 15 residues. CDR3 protein: CASSSLTASNTEAFF. The CDR3 DNA reads TGTGCCAGCAGTTCCCTGACAGCATCGAACACTGAAGCTTTCTTT.

The chain links TRBV7-2 to TRBJ1-1, with TRBD1 as a possible D gene (6 bases). V lost 4 bases, J lost 6 bases, and 18 bases lay in between. This CDR3 is built from 15 residues. Germline V gives CDR1 SGHTA, CDR2 FQGNSA. As DNA, the CDR3 is TGTGCCAGCAGCTCCAGGGGAGTGGGAGGGTCTGAAGCTTTCTTT. Protein product: CASSSRGVGGSEAFF.

This chain links TRBV28 with TRBJ1-2, with no clear D. V was pared by 8 bases and J by 5 bases, with 18 bases between. The CDR3 loop spans 14 amino acids. CDR1 is MDHEN, CDR2 SYDVKM, per germline. In DNA, the CDR3 is TGTGCCAGCGACGGTGGGGTTACCTCTTATGGCTACACCTTC. Its translation is CASDGGVTSYGYTF.